This TCR beta chain comes out of a study of blood T cell repertoires in COVID-19. This clone has a handful of counts. Here immunoSEQ multiplex PCR was the method, and the copy in TCRdb shows in-frame clones only, minus some. This sample has 200,000 or so clones; less than 85% occur once, and the top ten carry around 5.4%. CDR3 length: 12 amino acids. Losses at the gene ends were 5 bases for V and 5 bases for J; bases not matched to a gene: 2. Sequencing input: peripheral blood. The chain is built from TRBV12-3 or TRBV12-4 and TRBJ2-5, with TRBD1 matching 7 bases. The sequence was collected from a woman in her 70s with acute or convalescent COVID-19. In DNA, the CDR3 is TGTGCCAGCAGTCCACAGGGGGAGACCCAGTACTTC. Translating it yields CASSPQGETQYF.